The clone carrying this T cell receptor (beta chain) was detected many times. Time point given: before trial treatment. This entry comes from a study of low-dose radiotherapy and immunotherapy resistance in tumors. TRAV and TRBV primers primed cDNA for both TCRalpha and TCRbeta. Amplification, which lasted 20 to 25 PCR cycles, used a constant-region primer and V-primer adapter to amplify TCRs. One entry per CDR3 protein results from TCRdb running MiXCR on the reads. This table holds 65,000 to 90,000 distinct CDR3 sequences, approximately 19% found once. Trimming left V 2 bases short and J 3 bases short, with 15 bases between. This CDR3 comprises 15 residues. The germline V gene has CDR1 SGHRS and CDR2 YFSETQ.

The chain is built from TRBV5-1 and TRBJ2-7, with D perhaps matching TRBD2 (6 bases). This TCR was recovered from a male donor with prostate cancer. The sample here was PBMCs, taken before treatment. For the CDR3, the DNA is TGCGCCAGCAGCTTTGGGGCGGGACGACTCTACGAGCAGTACTTC. This codes for CASSFGAGRLYEQYF.